What follows describes a single TCR beta chain. The antigen is unknown. The sample originates from a study of untreated major depressive disorder. Repertoires were generated with immunoSEQ multiplex PCR, while TCRdb's copy carries only in-frame clones and drops some. The table has 15,000 to 25,000 clones, approximately 87% seen once. Study-wide results and caveats: Differences in TRBV25-01 and TRBV02-01 usage did not reach significance.

The germline V gene encodes CDR1 SGHTA and CDR2 FQGTGA. Trimming pared 1 base from V and 1 base from J, leaving 14 bases between. CDR3 size: 18 residues. This sequence joins TRBV7-3 and TRBJ2-6; D possibly corresponds to TRBD2 (6 bases). This TCR was recovered from a woman aged 25 to 39 in good health. Sequenced material: CD4+ T cells from PBMCs. The CDR3, as DNA: TGTGCCAGCAGCTTAAGAACGGGAGCTGCGTCTGGGGCCAACGTCCTGACTTTC. Its protein product is CASSLRTGAASGANVLTF.